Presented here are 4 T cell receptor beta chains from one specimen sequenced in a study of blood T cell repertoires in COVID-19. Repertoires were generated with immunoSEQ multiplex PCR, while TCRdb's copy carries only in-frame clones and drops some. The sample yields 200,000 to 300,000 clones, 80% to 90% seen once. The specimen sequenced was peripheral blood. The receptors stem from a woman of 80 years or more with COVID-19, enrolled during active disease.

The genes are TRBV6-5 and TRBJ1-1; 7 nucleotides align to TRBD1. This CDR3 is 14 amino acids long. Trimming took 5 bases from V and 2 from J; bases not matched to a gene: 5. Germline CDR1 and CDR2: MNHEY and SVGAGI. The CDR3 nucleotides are TGTGCCAGCAGTCCACAGGGGCCCAACACTGAAGCTTTCTTT. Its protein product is CASSPQGPNTEAFF.

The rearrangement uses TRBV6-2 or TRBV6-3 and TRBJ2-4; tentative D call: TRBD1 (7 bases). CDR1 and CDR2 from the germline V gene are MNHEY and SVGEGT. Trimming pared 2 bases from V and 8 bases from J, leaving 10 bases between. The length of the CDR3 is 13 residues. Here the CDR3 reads CASSYPRGDIQYF. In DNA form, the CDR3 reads TGTGCCAGCAGTTACCCCAGGGGGGACATTCAGTACTTC.

CDR3 amino acids: CATSDFLAANTGELFF. CDR3 nucleotide sequence: TGTGCCACCAGTGATTTTCTAGCGGCGAACACCGGGGAGCTGTTTTTT. The V gene is TRBV24-1, the J gene TRBJ2-2; 7 bases agree with TRBD2. CDR3 length: 16 residues. Per germline, CDR1 KGHDR and CDR2 SFDVKD. V shed 1 base, J shed 0 bases, and the junction held 1 base outside the gene matches.

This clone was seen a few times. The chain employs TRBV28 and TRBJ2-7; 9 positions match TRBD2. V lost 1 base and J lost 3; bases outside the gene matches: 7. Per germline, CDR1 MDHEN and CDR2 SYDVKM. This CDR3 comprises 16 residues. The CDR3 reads CASSLSTSGTVYEQYF. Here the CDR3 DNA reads TGTGCCAGCAGTTTATCGACTAGCGGCACCGTCTACGAGCAGTACTTC.